One and the same sample provided the 14 T cell receptor beta chains below, sequenced in a study of blood T cell repertoires in COVID-19. The assay was immunoSEQ multiplex PCR, and TCRdb's table has in-frame clones only and misses some. The profile covers some 700,000 clones, with approximately 90% appearing a single time and under 0.3% taken by the ten largest. The sample consisted of peripheral blood. The receptors were gathered from a woman between 18 and 29 years old with acute or convalescent COVID-19.

This rearrangement joins TRBV25-1 to TRBJ1-2; perhaps TRBD1 as D (6 bases). The CDR3 totals 13 residues. The V and J ends lost 4 bases and 4 bases respectively, with 10 bases between them. Per germline, CDR1 MGHDK and CDR2 SYGVNS. Here the CDR3 reads CASSVQGIYGYTF. The CDR3 nucleotides are TGTGCCAGCAGTGTACAGGGAATCTATGGCTACACCTTC.

The rearrangement links TRBV3-1 (or the pseudogene TRBV3-2) to TRBJ1-1; D is uncertain. Per the germline V gene, CDR1 is LGHDT and CDR2 is YNNKEL (reference sequence). This CDR3 region has 13 residues. V lost 2 bases and J lost 1, with 5 bases in between. The CDR3 DNA is TGTGCCAGCAGCCAACTAACGAACACTGAAGCTTTCTTT. This sequence encodes CASSQLTNTEAFF.

The CDR3 bases are TGTGCCAGCCCCGGGGGGGCCCCGAGCTCCTACGAGCAGTACTTC. Translating it yields CASPGGAPSSYEQYF. The chain carries TRBV7-2 and TRBJ2-7, with TRBD2 matching 8 bases. Trimming at V came to 8 bases and at J to 0 bases, leaving 9 bases not matched to a gene. The CDR3 covers 15 residues. CDR1 and CDR2 (germline): SGHTA, FQGNSA.

The V and J genes are TRBV7-2 and TRBJ2-7, with 8 bases lining up with TRBD1. This CDR3 has 15 amino acids. V trimming: 3 bases; J trimming: 0 bases; junction bases outside the gene matches: 4. The germline V gene encodes CDR1 SGHTA and CDR2 FQGNSA. The CDR3 sequence is CASSFDRGYSYEQYF. The CDR3 DNA is TGTGCCAGCAGCTTTGACAGGGGCTACTCCTACGAGCAGTACTTC.

The chain carries TRBV6-5 and TRBJ2-3; 7 bases are a match to TRBD1. V was clipped by 8 bases and J by 5 bases; unmatched bases: 10. CDR3 length equals 14 residues. CDR1 is MNHEY, CDR2 SVGAGI, per germline. This chain's CDR3 is CASLAGGPEDTQYF. Written as DNA, the CDR3 is TGTGCCAGCCTGGCAGGGGGTCCGGAAGATACGCAGTATTTT.

The rearrangement uses TRBV10-3 and TRBJ2-5; 7 bases fit TRBD2. This CDR3 is built from 12 residues. The V and J ends lost 6 bases and 5 bases, in that order; junction bases with no gene match: 3. The V gene's germline CDR1 is ENHRY and CDR2 SYGVKD. The CDR3 region has the DNA TGTGCCATCAGGAGGGAGGGGGAGACCCAGTACTTC. It encodes CAIRREGETQYF.

This clone showed up just once. The V and J genes are TRBV18 and TRBJ2-7; D is unclear. The CDR3 contains 16 residues. Trimming left V 2 bases short and J 2 bases short, with 16 bases between. CDR1 is KGHSH and CDR2 is LQKENI in the germline V gene. In DNA form, the CDR3 reads TGTGCCAGCTCACCAACTCAAGGAGCCCTAACCTACGAGCAGTACTTC. Amino acids: CASSPTQGALTYEQYF.

The V gene is TRBV19, the J gene TRBJ2-7; 8 nucleotides agree with TRBD1. The CDR3 covers 14 residues. V shed 4 bases, J shed 6 bases, and the junction held 8 bases outside the gene matches. The germline V gene encodes CDR1 LNHDA and CDR2 SQIVND (reference sequence). Here the CDR3 reads CASSTGGARSEQYF. DNA of the CDR3: TGTGCCAGTAGTACAGGGGGCGCTAGGTCCGAGCAGTACTTC.

The V call is TRBV5-5, the J call TRBJ1-1, with 7 bases matching TRBD1. The CDR3 loop spans 17 amino acids. Germline CDR1 reads SGHKS; CDR2 reads YYEKEE (reference sequence). V trimming: 4 bases; J trimming: 0 bases; junction bases outside the gene matches: 12. The CDR3 DNA follows: TGTGCCAGCAGCAGGGGACAGCTCGGGTCGGTGAACACTGAAGCTTTCTTT. Translation: CASSRGQLGSVNTEAFF.

The rearrangement uses TRBV7-2 and TRBJ2-7; D unclear. The CDR3 has 14 amino acids. The V gene lost 1 base and the J gene lost 2 bases, with 9 bases spanning the gap. Germline lookup yields CDR1 SGHTA and CDR2 FQGNSA. In nucleotides, the CDR3 is TGTGCCAGCAGCTTAGATCCAGGTCCCTACGAGCAGTACTTC. Translation: CASSLDPGPYEQYF.

Notes on this clone: The sample has other DNA sequences that encode this CDR3 too. The rearrangement joins TRBV27 to TRBJ1-5; possible D gene TRBD1, 5 bases. V lost 3 bases and J 3 bases, leaving 9 bases between the germline ends. This CDR3 has 14 amino acids. Germline V gene lookup returns CDR1 MNHEY and CDR2 SMNVEV (reference sequence). The CDR3 DNA sequence: TGTGCCAGCAGTTTGCAGGGTCCCAATCAGCCCCAGCATTTT. Protein sequence: CASSLQGPNQPQHF.

The V gene is TRBV28, the J gene TRBJ1-2; 7 bases agree with TRBD1. The CDR3 extends over 15 amino acids. V lost 6 bases, J lost 5 bases, and 12 bases stayed unmatched. CDR1 and CDR2 from the germline V gene are MDHEN and SYDVKM. The CDR3 DNA sequence: TGTGCCAGCAGCCCGACAGGGTCGGCTCCATATGGCTACACCTTC. This translates into CASSPTGSAPYGYTF.

The gene calls are TRBV5-1 and TRBJ1-2; 10 bases line up with TRBD1. The CDR3 covers 17 residues. Looked up from germline, CDR1 is SGHRS and CDR2 is YFSETQ. After removal of 5 bases from V and 4 bases from J, the junction contained 14 bases not matched to a gene. This chain's CDR3 is CASRPRDRGASFYGYTF. The CDR3, as DNA: TGCGCCAGCAGACCCCGGGACAGGGGCGCGAGTTTCTATGGCTACACCTTC.

The chain is built from TRBV6-6 and TRBJ1-3; D perhaps matches TRBD1 (6 bases). Germline assignment: CDR1 MNHNY and CDR2 SVGAGI (reference sequence). The CDR3 runs 16 residues. The V gene lost 2 bases and the J gene lost 0 bases, with 11 bases spanning the gap. CDR3 DNA: TGTGCCAGCAGTTACCCCCGGACAGACTCTGGAAACACCATATATTTT. This encodes CASSYPRTDSGNTIYF.